The TCR beta chain described here comes from a study of PD-1 blockade in classical Hodgkin lymphoma. The data were produced by immunoSEQ multiplex PCR, yet TCRdb's version contains in-frame clones alone and is incomplete. The table lists tens of thousands of clones, around nine tenths of them singletons. Germline V gives CDR1 SEHNR, CDR2 FQNEAQ (reference sequence). The CDR3 is 13 amino acids. V was clipped by 4 bases and J by 5 bases; unmatched bases: 2. Time point meaning: cycle 4 day 1 (C4D1), after 6 weeks of nivolumab. All patients relapsed after autologous stem cell transplantation, and brentuximab vedotin exposure varied. A word on this clone: Its matching antigen is unknown.

Study-wide findings and caveats: Significantly greater TCR diversity emerged by C4D1 in CD4+ cells but not CD8+ cells. Newly diagnosed patients were reported to start with lower TCR diversity than healthy donors. The baseline diversity of complete responders showed similarity to that of newly diagnosed patients.

The chain employs TRBV7-9 and TRBJ2-1; 7 nucleotides line up with TRBD2. The sample was peripheral blood mononuclear cells (PBMCs), taken before the fourth cycle of nivolumab. The TCR sequence derives from a human donor with classical Hodgkin lymphoma. The chain's CDR3 is CASSSRGDNEQFF. CDR3 coding DNA: TGTGCCAGCAGCTCTCGGGGGGACAATGAGCAGTTCTTC.